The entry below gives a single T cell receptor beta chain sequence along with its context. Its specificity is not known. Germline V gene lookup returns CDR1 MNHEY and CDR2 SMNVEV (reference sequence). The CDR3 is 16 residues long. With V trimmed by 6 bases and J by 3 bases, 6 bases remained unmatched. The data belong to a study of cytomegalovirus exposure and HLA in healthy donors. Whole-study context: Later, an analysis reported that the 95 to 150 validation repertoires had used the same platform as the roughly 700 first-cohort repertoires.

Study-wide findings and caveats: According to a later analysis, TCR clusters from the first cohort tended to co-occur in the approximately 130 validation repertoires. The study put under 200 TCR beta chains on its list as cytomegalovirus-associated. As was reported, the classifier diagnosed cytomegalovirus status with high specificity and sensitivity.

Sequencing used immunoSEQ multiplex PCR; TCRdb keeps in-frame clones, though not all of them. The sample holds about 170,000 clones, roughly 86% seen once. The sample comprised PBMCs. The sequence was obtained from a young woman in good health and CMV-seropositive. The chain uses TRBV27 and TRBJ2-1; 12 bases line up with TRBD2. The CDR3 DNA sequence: TGTGCCAGCAGGACTCGGACTAGCGGGAACTACAATGAGCAGTTCTTC. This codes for CASRTRTSGNYNEQFF.